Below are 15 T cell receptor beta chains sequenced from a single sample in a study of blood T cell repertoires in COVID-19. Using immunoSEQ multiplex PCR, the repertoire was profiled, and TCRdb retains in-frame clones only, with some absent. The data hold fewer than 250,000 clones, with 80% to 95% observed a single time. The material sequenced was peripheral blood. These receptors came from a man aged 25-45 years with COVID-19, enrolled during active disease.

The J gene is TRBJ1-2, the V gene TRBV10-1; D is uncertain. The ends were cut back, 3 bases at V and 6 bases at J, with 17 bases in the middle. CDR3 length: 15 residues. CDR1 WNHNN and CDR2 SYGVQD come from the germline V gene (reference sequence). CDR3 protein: CASSESGKAFDGYTF. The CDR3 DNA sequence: TGCGCCAGCAGTGAATCGGGGAAGGCATTTGATGGCTACACCTTC.

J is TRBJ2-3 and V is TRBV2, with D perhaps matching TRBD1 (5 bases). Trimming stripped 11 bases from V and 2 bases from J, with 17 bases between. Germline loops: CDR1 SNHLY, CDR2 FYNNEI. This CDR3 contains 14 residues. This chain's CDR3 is CAGLGQYNTDTQYF. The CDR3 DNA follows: TGTGCCGGCCTGGGGCAGTACAACACAGATACGCAGTATTTT.

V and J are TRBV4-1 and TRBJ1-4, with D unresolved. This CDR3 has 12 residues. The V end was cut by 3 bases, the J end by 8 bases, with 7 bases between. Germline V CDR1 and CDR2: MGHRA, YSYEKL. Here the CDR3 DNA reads TGCGCCAGCAGCCAGGCTAGGGAAAAACTGTTTTTT. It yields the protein CASSQAREKLFF.

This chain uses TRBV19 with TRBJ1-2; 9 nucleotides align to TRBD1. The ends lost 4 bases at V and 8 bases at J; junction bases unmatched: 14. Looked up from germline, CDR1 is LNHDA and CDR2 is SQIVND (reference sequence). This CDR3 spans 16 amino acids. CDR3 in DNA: TGTGCCAGTAGTACCACCGGACAGGGGAACCTCATAGGCTACACCTTC. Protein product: CASSTTGQGNLIGYTF.

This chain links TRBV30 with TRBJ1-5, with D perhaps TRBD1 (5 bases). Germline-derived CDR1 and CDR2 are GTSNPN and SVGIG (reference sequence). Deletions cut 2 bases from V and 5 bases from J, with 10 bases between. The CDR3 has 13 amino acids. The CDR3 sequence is CAWSKQVDQPQHF. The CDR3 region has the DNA TGTGCCTGGAGTAAACAGGTAGATCAGCCCCAGCATTTT.

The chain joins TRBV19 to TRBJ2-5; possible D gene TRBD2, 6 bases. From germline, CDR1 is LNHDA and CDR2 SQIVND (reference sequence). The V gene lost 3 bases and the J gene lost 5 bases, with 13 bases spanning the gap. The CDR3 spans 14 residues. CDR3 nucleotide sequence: TGTGCCAGTAGTATCTCGGGAGCGCGGGAGACCCAGTACTTC. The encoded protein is CASSISGARETQYF. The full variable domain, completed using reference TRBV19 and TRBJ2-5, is DGGITQSPKYLFRKEGQNVTLSCEQNLNHDAMYWYRQDPGQGLRLIYYSQIVNDFQKGDIAEGYSVSREKKESFPLTVTSAQKNPTAFYLCASSISGARETQYFGPGTRLLVL.

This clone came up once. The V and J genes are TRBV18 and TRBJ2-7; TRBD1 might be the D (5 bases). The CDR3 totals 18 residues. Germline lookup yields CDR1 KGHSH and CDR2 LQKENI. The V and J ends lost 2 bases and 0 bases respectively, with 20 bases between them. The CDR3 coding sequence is TGTGCCAGCTCACCAAAGGGGAAACACCTACAAAGCTCCTACGAGCAGTACTTC. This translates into CASSPKGKHLQSSYEQYF.

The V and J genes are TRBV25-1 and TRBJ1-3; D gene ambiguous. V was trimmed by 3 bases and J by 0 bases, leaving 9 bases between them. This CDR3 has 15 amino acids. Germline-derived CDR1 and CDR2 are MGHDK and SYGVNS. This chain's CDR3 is CASSDVADSGNTIYF. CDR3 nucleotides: TGTGCCAGCAGTGATGTGGCAGACTCTGGAAACACCATATATTTT.

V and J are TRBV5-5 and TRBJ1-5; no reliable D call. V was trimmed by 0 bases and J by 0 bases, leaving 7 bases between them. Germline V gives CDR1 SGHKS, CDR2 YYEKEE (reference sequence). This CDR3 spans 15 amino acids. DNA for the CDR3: TGTGCCAGCAGCTTGGGGAGGCGTAGCAATCAGCCCCAGCATTTT. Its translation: CASSLGRRSNQPQHF.

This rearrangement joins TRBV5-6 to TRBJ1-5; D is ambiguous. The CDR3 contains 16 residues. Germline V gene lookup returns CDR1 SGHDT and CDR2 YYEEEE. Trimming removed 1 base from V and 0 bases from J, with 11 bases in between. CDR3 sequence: CASSLKLRDSNQPQHF. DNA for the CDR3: TGTGCCAGCAGCTTGAAGTTGCGAGATAGCAATCAGCCCCAGCATTTT.

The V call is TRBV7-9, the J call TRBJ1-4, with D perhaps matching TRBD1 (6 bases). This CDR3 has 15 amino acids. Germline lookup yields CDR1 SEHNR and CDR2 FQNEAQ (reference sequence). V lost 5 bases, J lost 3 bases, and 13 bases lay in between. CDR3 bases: TGTGCCAGCAGCCCAAGACAGGAAGCTAATGAAAAACTGTTTTTT. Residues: CASSPRQEANEKLFF. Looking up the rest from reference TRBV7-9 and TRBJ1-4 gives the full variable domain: DTGVSQNPRHKITKRGQNVTFRCDPISEHNRLYWYRQTLGQGPEFLTYFQNEAQLEKSRLLSDRFSAERPKGSFSTLEIQRTEQGDSAMYLCASSPRQEANEKLFFGSGTQLSVL.

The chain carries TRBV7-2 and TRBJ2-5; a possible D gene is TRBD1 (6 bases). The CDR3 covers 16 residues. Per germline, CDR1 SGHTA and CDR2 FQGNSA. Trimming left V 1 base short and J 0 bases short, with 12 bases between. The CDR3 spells CASSLGGGAYQETQYF. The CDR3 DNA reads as TGTGCCAGCAGCTTAGGAGGGGGAGCGTACCAAGAGACCCAGTACTTC.

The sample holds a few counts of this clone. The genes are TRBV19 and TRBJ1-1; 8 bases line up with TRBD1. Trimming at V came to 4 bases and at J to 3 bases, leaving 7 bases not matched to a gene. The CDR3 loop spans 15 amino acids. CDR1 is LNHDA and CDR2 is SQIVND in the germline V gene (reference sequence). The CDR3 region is CASSTPTDRDTEAFF. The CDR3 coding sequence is TGTGCCAGTAGTACCCCTACGGACAGGGACACTGAAGCTTTCTTT.

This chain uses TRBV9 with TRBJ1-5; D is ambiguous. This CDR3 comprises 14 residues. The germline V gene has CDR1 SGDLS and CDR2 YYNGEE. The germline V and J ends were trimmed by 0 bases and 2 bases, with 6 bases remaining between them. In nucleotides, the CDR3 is TGTGCCAGCAGCGTAGGTACAGGCAATCAGCCCCAGCATTTT. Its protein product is CASSVGTGNQPQHF.

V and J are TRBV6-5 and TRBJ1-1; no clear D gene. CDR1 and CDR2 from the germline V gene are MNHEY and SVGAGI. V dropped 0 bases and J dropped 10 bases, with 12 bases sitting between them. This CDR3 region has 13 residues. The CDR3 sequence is CASSYSPPGLAFF. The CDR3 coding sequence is TGTGCCAGCAGTTACTCGCCCCCCGGGTTAGCTTTCTTT.